Listed below are T cell receptor beta chains from one sample, sequenced in a study of control samples from healthy donors and cancer patients. Data came from immunoSEQ multiplex PCR; TCRdb stores just in-frame clones and leaves some out. The repertoire holds 130,000 or so clones, with 75% to 95% as singletons. The material sequenced was blood. The receptors were sampled from a man aged 18 to 30 in good health. The CDR3 runs from the conserved cysteine through the conserved F or W. A D gene is named only where the DNA matches it firmly. Clone size is stated in some rows and not others, as once, few, many or a class when expanded.

CDR3 DNA: TGTGCCACCAGCAGAGATCGGGGGGGCGTTCAGCCCCAGCATTTT
CDR3 protein: CATSRDRGGVQPQHF
CDR3 length: 15
V gene: TRBV15
D gene: NA
clone size: NA
J gene: TRBJ1-5

CDR3 DNA: TGCGCCAGCAGCCCCCAGGGGGTTAGCGGGGGCTGGGGGATCCAGGAGACCCAGTACTTC
CDR3 protein: CASSPQGVSGGWGIQETQYF
CDR3 length: 20
V gene: TRBV4-1
D gene: TRBD2
clone size: NA
J gene: TRBJ2-5

CDR3 DNA: TGTGCCAGCAGTTTAGGTGGGGACGAGCAGTACTTC
CDR3 protein: CASSLGGDEQYF
CDR3 length: 12
V gene: TRBV6-5
D gene: NA
clone size: NA
J gene: TRBJ2-7

CDR3 DNA: TGTGCCAGCAGCTTAGTTGGTGCCTACGAGCAGTACTTC
CDR3 protein: CASSLVGAYEQYF
CDR3 length: 13
V gene: TRBV7-9
D gene: NA
clone size: NA
J gene: TRBJ2-7

CDR3 DNA: TGTGCCAGCAGCTTGGACAGCTATGGCTACACCTTC
CDR3 protein: CASSLDSYGYTF
CDR3 length: 12
V gene: TRBV5-6
D gene: NA
clone size: NA
J gene: TRBJ1-2

CDR3 DNA: TGTGCCAGCTCACCACCGGCTGGACAGGGTAGCTCCTACGAGCAGTACTTC
CDR3 protein: CASSPPAGQGSSYEQYF
CDR3 length: 17
V gene: TRBV18
D gene: TRBD1
clone size: NA
J gene: TRBJ2-7

CDR3 DNA: TGTGCCACCGGCAGGAACACCTTC
CDR3 protein: CATGRNTF
CDR3 length: 8
V gene: TRBV19
D gene: NA
clone size: once
J gene: TRBJ1-2

CDR3 DNA: TGTGCCAGCAGCCTAGACTCAGGGCCACACGAGCAGTACTTC
CDR3 protein: CASSLDSGPHEQYF
CDR3 length: 14
V gene: TRBV7-9
D gene: NA
clone size: few
J gene: TRBJ2-7

CDR3 DNA: TGTGCCAGCAGCCTGATGCGGGGGGCTGGTGAGCAGTTCTTC
CDR3 protein: CASSLMRGAGEQFF
CDR3 length: 14
V gene: TRBV7-8
D gene: TRBD2
clone size: few
J gene: TRBJ2-1

CDR3 DNA: TGTGCCAGCAGCCCAACGACCTACGAGCAGTACTTC
CDR3 protein: CASSPTTYEQYF
CDR3 length: 12
V gene: TRBV7-9
D gene: NA
clone size: NA
J gene: TRBJ2-7

CDR3 DNA: TGTGCCAGCAGTCCCGTCAGGGGCACTGAGACCCAGTACTTC
CDR3 protein: CASSPVRGTETQYF
CDR3 length: 14
V gene: TRBV28
D gene: NA
clone size: NA
J gene: TRBJ2-5

CDR3 DNA: TGTGCCAGCAGCTTAATTAGTTATAGGACAGGTTCTGCAGATACGCAGTATTTT
CDR3 protein: CASSLISYRTGSADTQYF
CDR3 length: 18
V gene: TRBV7-9
D gene: TRBD1
clone size: once
J gene: TRBJ2-3

CDR3 DNA: TGTGCCAGCAGTCCGAGCCGGGACGTCCACGAGCAGTACTTC
CDR3 protein: CASSPSRDVHEQYF
CDR3 length: 14
V gene: TRBV6-2/TRBV6-3
D gene: NA
clone size: NA
J gene: TRBJ2-7

CDR3 DNA: TGTGCCAGCAGCTTAGCCAGGGACACCGGGGAGCTGTTTTTT
CDR3 protein: CASSLARDTGELFF
CDR3 length: 14
V gene: TRBV7-3
D gene: NA
clone size: NA
J gene: TRBJ2-2

CDR3 DNA: TGCGCCAGCAGCCCGCAGGGGGCGAACACCGGGGAGCTGTTTTTT
CDR3 protein: CASSPQGANTGELFF
CDR3 length: 15
V gene: TRBV5-1
D gene: TRBD1
clone size: NA
J gene: TRBJ2-2

CDR3 DNA: TGTGCCAGCAGCCCGCCACAGGGTCAGCCCCAGCATTTT
CDR3 protein: CASSPPQGQPQHF
CDR3 length: 13
V gene: TRBV7-6
D gene: NA
clone size: NA
J gene: TRBJ1-5

CDR3 DNA: TGTGCCAGCAGTCCGACGAACAGGGGAATGAACACTGAAGCTTTCTTT
CDR3 protein: CASSPTNRGMNTEAFF
CDR3 length: 16
V gene: TRBV27
D gene: TRBD1
clone size: NA
J gene: TRBJ1-1

CDR3 DNA: TGTGCCAGCAGTTCCCAAACAGGGCTCAATCAGCCCCAGCATTTT
CDR3 protein: CASSSQTGLNQPQHF
CDR3 length: 15
V gene: TRBV5-5
D gene: NA
clone size: NA
J gene: TRBJ1-5

CDR3 DNA: TGTGCCAGCAGCCAAGGGACGGTTAACTATGGCTACACCTTC
CDR3 protein: CASSQGTVNYGYTF
CDR3 length: 14
V gene: TRBV3-1/TRBV3-2
D gene: NA
clone size: NA
J gene: TRBJ1-2

CDR3 DNA: TGTGCCAGCAGCTTTCGACTAGCGGGGGATGGGGAGACCCAGTACTTC
CDR3 protein: CASSFRLAGDGETQYF
CDR3 length: 16
V gene: TRBV13
D gene: TRBD2
clone size: NA
J gene: TRBJ2-5

CDR3 DNA: TGCGCCAGCAGCTTGGTTCCCTACTACGAGCAGTACTTC
CDR3 protein: CASSLVPYYEQYF
CDR3 length: 13
V gene: TRBV5-1
D gene: NA
clone size: NA
J gene: TRBJ2-7

CDR3 DNA: TGTGCCAGCAGCTTGGTCGAGAATGAAAAACTGTTTTTT
CDR3 protein: CASSLVENEKLFF
CDR3 length: 13
V gene: TRBV5-5
D gene: NA
clone size: NA
J gene: TRBJ1-4

CDR3 DNA: TGTGCCAGCAGAACCCTCGGACAGGTCTATGGCTACACCTTC
CDR3 protein: CASRTLGQVYGYTF
CDR3 length: 14
V gene: TRBV6-5
D gene: TRBD1
clone size: NA
J gene: TRBJ1-2

CDR3 DNA: TGTGCCAGCACCACGAGGACAGGGACTGAAGCTTTCTTT
CDR3 protein: CASTTRTGTEAFF
CDR3 length: 13
V gene: TRBV12-3/TRBV12-4
D gene: TRBD1
clone size: few
J gene: TRBJ1-1

CDR3 DNA: TGCGCCAGCAGCTTGGGGGTAAGGTCCCTCCAAGAGACCCAGTACTTC
CDR3 protein: CASSLGVRSLQETQYF
CDR3 length: 16
V gene: TRBV5-1
D gene: NA
clone size: NA
J gene: TRBJ2-5